Sequencing of this T cell receptor beta chain was carried out in a study of shared clonotypes between healthy human individuals. Across the whole study: Plates per donor: three CD4 naive, three CD4 memory, two CD8 naive, one CD8 memory.

Genomic DNA belonging to each subset was distributed in equal measure over several immunoSEQ plates. Clones were read by immunoSEQ multiplex PCR, and TCRdb kept only the in-frame ones, dropping some. The sample holds more than 1 million clones, more than 75% seen once. The CDR3 consists of 14 residues. Germline V gene lookup returns CDR1 LGHNA and CDR2 YSLEER. Between the trimmed V and J ends, which lost 1 base and 6 bases, there was a span of 9 bases. General study findings and limits: Unshared clonotypes carried lower generation probabilities than those common to all four donors. Among donors, the sharing of clonotypes was expected to be influenced by sequencing depth.

With regard to this clone: Antigen: not known.

This TCR derives from a man aged 18 to 29 in good health. Some clones in this sample may be carry-over from other donors' samples. This chain connects TRBV4-3 to TRBJ2-2, with D uncertain. The material sequenced was memory CD4+ T cells from PBMCs. Noted subset: CD45RA-negative fraction. As DNA, the CDR3 is TGCGCCAGCAGCCAAGCCCCAGGTCCCGGGGAGCTGTTTTTT. It codes for CASSQAPGPGELFF.